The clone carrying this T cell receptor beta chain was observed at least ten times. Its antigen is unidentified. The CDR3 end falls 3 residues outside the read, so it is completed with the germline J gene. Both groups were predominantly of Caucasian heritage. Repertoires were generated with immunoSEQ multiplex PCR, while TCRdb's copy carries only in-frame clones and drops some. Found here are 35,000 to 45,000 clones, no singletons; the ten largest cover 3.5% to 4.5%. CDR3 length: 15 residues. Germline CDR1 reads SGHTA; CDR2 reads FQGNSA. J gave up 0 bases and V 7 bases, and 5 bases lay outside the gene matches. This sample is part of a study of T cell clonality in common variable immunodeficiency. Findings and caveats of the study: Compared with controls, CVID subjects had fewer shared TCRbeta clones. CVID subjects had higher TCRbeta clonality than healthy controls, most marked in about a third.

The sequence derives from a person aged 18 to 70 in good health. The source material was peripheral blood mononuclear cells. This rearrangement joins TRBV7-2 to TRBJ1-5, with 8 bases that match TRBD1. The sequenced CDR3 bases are TGTGCCAGCACCCGGACAGGGTCTAGCAATCAGCCC. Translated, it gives CASTRTGSSNQP. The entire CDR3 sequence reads CASTRTGSSNQPQHF.